Each of the 26 T cell receptor beta chains below was sequenced from the same sample in a study of beta chain features in type 1 diabetes. Expressed TCRB transcripts were sequenced after all isolated RNA was converted to cDNA. Here immunoSEQ multiplex PCR was the method, and the copy in TCRdb shows in-frame clones only, minus some. The top ten hold about 0.25% of the sample, which has 35,000 to 50,000 clones, 50% seen once. Sample: stem cell memory CD4+ T cells from blood. All receptors derive from a woman aged 30 to 39 in good health.

V usage is TRBV30 and J usage is TRBJ2-7, with 7 bases aligning to TRBD1. This CDR3 is built from 12 residues. Germline values: CDR1 GTSNPN, CDR2 SVGIG (reference sequence). The J segment lost 6 bases and the V segment lost 5 bases, leaving 7 bases of the junction unmatched. Here the CDR3 reads CAWGSTGAEQYF. As DNA, the CDR3 is TGTGCCTGGGGATCTACAGGGGCCGAGCAGTACTTC.

The chain recombines TRBV7-8 with TRBJ1-3; D gene ambiguous. The CDR3 length is 12 residues. The V gene's germline CDR1 is SGHVS and CDR2 FQNEAQ. V lost 4 bases to trimming and J lost 4 bases, with 5 bases between them. CDR3 in amino acids: CASSSLGNTIYF. The CDR3 coding sequence is TGTGCCAGCAGCTCCCTCGGAAACACCATATATTTT.

This chain uses TRBV5-6 with TRBJ2-7; 7 positions agree with TRBD2. The CDR3 is 13 amino acids. Germline trimming cut 7 bases from V and 5 bases from J; bases unmatched to any gene: 9. Germline V CDR1 and CDR2: SGHDT, YYEEEE. The CDR3: CASRGLVKDEQYF. DNA of the CDR3: TGTGCCAGCCGAGGACTAGTTAAGGACGAGCAGTACTTC.

This clone was seen a handful of times. Written as DNA, the CDR3 is TGTGCCAGCACCATGGGACAGGGGGCCGGGGAGCAGTACTTC. It specifies CASTMGQGAGEQYF. The genes are TRBV28 and TRBJ2-7, with 12 nucleotides matching TRBD1. Trimming cost V 7 bases and J 7 bases; bases outside gene matches: 8. From germline, CDR1 is MDHEN and CDR2 SYDVKM. The length of the CDR3 is 14 residues.

This clone has more than one count but fewer than ten. V is TRBV7-9 and J is TRBJ2-2; D is undetermined. Trimming removed 5 bases from V and 7 bases from J, with 8 bases in between. Germline CDR1 and CDR2: SEHNR and FQNEAQ (reference sequence). The CDR3 length is 12 residues. CDR3 in DNA: TGTGCCAGCAGCCCTCGCGGCGGGGAGCTGTTTTTT. Translated, it gives CASSPRGGELFF.

The genes are TRBV28 and TRBJ2-7; tentative D call: TRBD1 (6 bases). The CDR3 extends over 11 amino acids. From germline, CDR1 is MDHEN and CDR2 SYDVKM. V lost 4 bases to trimming and J lost 12 bases, with 13 bases between them. The CDR3 region is CASSSDRWAYF. The DNA of the CDR3 is TGTGCCAGCAGTTCCGACAGGTGGGCGTACTTC.

This clone was seen a handful of times. The chain couples TRBV15 to TRBJ2-7; 7 bases are shared with TRBD1. J gave up 2 bases and V 4 bases, and 5 bases lay outside the gene matches. The CDR3 is made up of 14 amino acids. CDR1 is LNHNV and CDR2 is YYDKDF in the germline V gene (reference sequence). The CDR3 is CATSIRTGTYEQYF. In nucleotides, the CDR3 is TGTGCCACCAGCATCCGGACAGGTACCTACGAGCAGTACTTC.

The V gene is TRBV28, the J gene TRBJ2-7; TRBD2 might be the D (6 bases). CDR3 size: 15 residues. Deletions cut 7 bases from V and 5 bases from J, with 21 bases between. Per the germline V gene, CDR1 is MDHEN and CDR2 is SYDVKM. CDR3: CASTPGVTGLNEQYF. The CDR3 DNA sequence: TGTGCCAGCACTCCGGGAGTAACGGGCTTAAACGAGCAGTACTTC.

The table lists this clone with a count of one. The chain combines TRBV5-1 with TRBJ2-2; no clear D gene. V dropped 2 bases and J dropped 3 bases, with 5 bases sitting between them. Germline assignment: CDR1 SGHRS and CDR2 YFSETQ. The CDR3 covers 13 residues. The CDR3 DNA reads TGCGCCAGCAGCTTTCCGGACACCGGGGAGCTGTTTTTT. Its translation: CASSFPDTGELFF. Supplemented by reference TRBV5-1 and TRBJ2-2, the full variable domain reads KAGVTQTPRYLIKTRGQQVTLSCSPISGHRSVSWYQQTPGQGLQFLFEYFSETQRNKGNFPGRFSGRQFSNSRSEMNVSTLELGDSALYLCASSFPDTGELFFGEGSRLTVL.

J is TRBJ2-5 and V is TRBV7-2; 11 bases line up with TRBD2. Matching the DNA end better, TRBJ2-7 makes the J call doubtful. The germline gives CDR1 SGHTA, CDR2 FQGNSA. The CDR3 is made up of 19 amino acids. CDR3 sequence: CASSLALGSGRVSSYEQYF. In DNA form, the CDR3 reads TGTGCCAGCAGCTTAGCGCTGGGTAGCGGGAGGGTTAGCTCCTACGAGCAGTACTTC.

A few counts support this clone. This chain connects TRBV7-2 to TRBJ2-7; 12 bases line up with TRBD1. Germline CDR1 and CDR2: SGHTA and FQGNSA. The V segment lost 5 bases and the J segment 5 bases; nucleotides outside the gene matches: 4. This CDR3 has 14 amino acids. CDR3 sequence: CASSRDRGLHEQYF. The CDR3, as DNA: TGTGCCAGCAGCCGGGACAGGGGGCTGCACGAGCAGTACTTC.

This clone was observed a few times. This chain connects TRBV29-1 to TRBJ2-5, with 9 bases fitting TRBD1. The J call may be in error: the DNA end matches TRBJ2-7 better. The CDR3 is 17 residues long. Germline V CDR1 and CDR2: SQVTM, ANQGSEA. The CDR3 protein is CSVEGGGPGTGQYEQYF. The CDR3 nucleotides are TGCAGCGTTGAAGGAGGGGGCCCCGGGACAGGGCAATACGAGCAGTACTTC.

The CDR3 loop reads CASSQELLLVEFEKLFF. The CDR3 DNA follows: TGTGCCAGCAGCCAAGAACTACTCTTGGTCGAATTTGAAAAACTGTTTTTT. This chain connects TRBV4-2 to TRBJ1-4; D uncertain. Germline V gene data show CDR1 as LGHNA and CDR2 as YNFKEQ. This CDR3 has 17 amino acids. The ends were cut back, 0 bases at V and 7 bases at J, with 18 bases in the middle.

In its sample, this clone was seen a few times. The chain links TRBV6-6 to TRBJ2-3, with D tentatively TRBD2 (5 bases). The CDR3 spans 15 residues. Germline V gene data show CDR1 as MNHNY and CDR2 as SVGAGI (reference sequence). The V gene lost 7 bases and the J gene lost 2 bases, with 16 bases spanning the gap. CDR3 residues: CASTWSGESTDTQYF. DNA for the CDR3: TGTGCCAGCACCTGGAGCGGAGAGTCCACAGATACGCAGTATTTT.

The genes are TRBV10-3 and TRBJ2-2; D gene uncertain. The CDR3 covers 13 residues. Germline V gives CDR1 ENHRY, CDR2 SYGVKD. V shed 7 bases and J shed 5 bases, with 11 bases lying between them. The CDR3 DNA follows: TGTGCCATCACGGGTAGCATAACCGGGGAGCTGTTTTTT. This codes for CAITGSITGELFF.

The V and J genes are TRBV7-8 and TRBJ1-4, with 8 bases matching TRBD1. The CDR3 contains 15 residues. After removal of 1 base from V and 5 bases from J, the junction contained 3 bases not matched to a gene. The V gene's germline CDR1 is SGHVS and CDR2 FQNEAQ. CDR3 sequence: CASSLGQGRNEKLFF. The DNA of the CDR3 is TGTGCCAGCAGCTTAGGACAGGGGAGAAATGAAAAACTGTTTTTT.

The V call is TRBV6-1, the J call TRBJ1-3; 7 bases match TRBD1. The CDR3 is 15 residues long. Germline-derived CDR1 and CDR2 are MNHNS and SASEGT. J was trimmed by 1 base and V by 4 bases; bases with no gene match: 4. The CDR3 sequence: CASSGGTASGNTIYF. The CDR3 bases are TGTGCCAGCAGTGGGGGGACAGCATCTGGAAACACCATATATTTT.

This chain links TRBV5-1 with TRBJ2-5, with TRBD2 matching over 12 bases. This CDR3 is built from 15 residues. Germline assignment: CDR1 SGHRS and CDR2 YFSETQ. Unmatched junction bases numbered 5, after V lost 4 bases and J lost 4 bases. The CDR3 nucleotides are TGCGCCAGCAGCGTCGGACTAGCGGGAAGAGAGACCCAGTACTTC. This codes for CASSVGLAGRETQYF. The complete variable domain, with remaining parts taken from reference TRBV5-1 and TRBJ2-5, reads KAGVTQTPRYLIKTRGQQVTLSCSPISGHRSVSWYQQTPGQGLQFLFEYFSETQRNKGNFPGRFSGRQFSNSRSEMNVSTLELGDSALYLCASSVGLAGRETQYFGPGTRLLVL.

This clone has only a few counts. The rearrangement joins TRBV28 to TRBJ1-5; the D gene is possibly TRBD1 (6 bases). The V end lost 5 bases, the J end lost 6 bases, and 14 bases lay between the germline ends. The CDR3 is 14 amino acids. The germline gives CDR1 MDHEN, CDR2 SYDVKM. CDR3 nucleotide sequence: TGTGCCAGCAGTACACAGGGAAATCTTCAGCCCCAGCATTTT. This gives the protein CASSTQGNLQPQHF.

This clone was counted between two and nine times. The V and J genes are TRBV18 and TRBJ1-1, with D hard to call. V was clipped by 4 bases and J by 4 bases, with 10 bases between them. Germline V gives CDR1 KGHSH, CDR2 LQKENI. This CDR3 region has 13 residues. Written as DNA, the CDR3 is TGTGCCAGCTCACGCGACGCTAGCACTGAAGCTTTCTTT. Translation: CASSRDASTEAFF. Filled out from reference TRBV18 and TRBJ1-1, the complete variable domain reads NAGVMQNPRHLVRRRGQEARLRCSPMKGHSHVYWYRQLPEEGLKFMVYLQKENIIDESGMPKERFSAEFPKEGPSILRIQQVVRGDSAAYFCASSRDASTEAFFGQGTRLTVV.

This clone was counted between two and nine times. V is TRBV5-1 and J is TRBJ2-1; 13 nucleotides align to TRBD2. This CDR3 comprises 20 residues. J gave up 8 bases and V 0 bases, and 17 bases lay outside the gene matches. The V gene's germline CDR1 is SGHRS and CDR2 YFSETQ. CDR3 loop: CASSLGPTSGRKAFTDEQFF. CDR3 in DNA: TGCGCCAGCAGCTTGGGGCCGACTAGCGGGAGGAAGGCTTTTACAGATGAGCAGTTCTTC.

The V gene is TRBV5-1, the J gene TRBJ2-5, with 9 bases that match TRBD2. The CDR3 covers 19 residues. Trimming at V came to 0 bases and at J to 0 bases, leaving 12 bases not matched to a gene. From germline, CDR1 is SGHRS and CDR2 YFSETQ. The CDR3 DNA sequence: TGCGCCAGCAGCTTGGGACTAGCGGCCCTCAGGGGGTACCAAGAGACCCAGTACTTC. It codes for CASSLGLAALRGYQETQYF.

The chain employs TRBV11-2 and TRBJ2-7; D possibly corresponds to TRBD2 (6 bases). The germline V gene encodes CDR1 SGHAT and CDR2 FQNNGV. The CDR3 runs to 14 residues. V was clipped by 5 bases and J by 7 bases, with 18 bases between them. CDR3 in DNA: TGTGCCAGCAGCCTTAGCGGTGCTTCTTGGGAGCAGTACTTC. It specifies CASSLSGASWEQYF.

The V call is TRBV27, the J call TRBJ2-7; a possible D gene is TRBD2 (6 bases). The CDR3 extends over 14 amino acids. V lost 3 bases to trimming and J lost 2 bases, with 11 bases between them. Looked up from germline, CDR1 is MNHEY and CDR2 is SMNVEV (reference sequence). CDR3 DNA sequence: TGTGCCAGCAGTTTTGCGGGGTGGGCCTACGAGCAGTACTTC. Amino acids: CASSFAGWAYEQYF.

The rearrangement joins TRBV7-9 to TRBJ1-5; no definite D call. CDR3 length: 13 residues. The V end was cut by 3 bases, the J end by 7 bases, with 10 bases between. The germline gives CDR1 SEHNR, CDR2 FQNEAQ (reference sequence). In nucleotides, the CDR3 is TGTGCCAGCAGCTTCGGGGTACTGCAGCCCCAGCATTTT. It yields the protein CASSFGVLQPQHF.

The genes are TRBV5-1 and TRBJ2-1; 7 bases are shared with TRBD2. The CDR3 extends over 14 amino acids. Germline trimming cut 4 bases from V and 5 bases from J; bases unmatched to any gene: 6. The germline V gene has CDR1 SGHRS and CDR2 YFSETQ. DNA of the CDR3: TGCGCCAGCAGCCTGTCCCTAGCGGACAATGAGCAGTTCTTC. Translated, it gives CASSLSLADNEQFF.